Listed here is a single T cell receptor beta chain. Its target is not known. The entry originates in a study of T-cell memory formation after mild COVID-19. Findings and caveats of the study: A subset of responding clones appeared in pre-infection memory, suggesting cross-reactive memory joined. Clonal second-wave expansions that peaked on day 37 had unconfirmed SARS-CoV-2 specificity. CD8+ contracting clones occupied EMRA, while CD4+ ones occupied mainly CM and EM.

A single record per CDR3 protein comes from TCRdb applying MiXCR to the 5' RACE reads. The sample gives some 190,000 distinct CDR3 sequences, about 16% of which show up once; 2% to 3% is in the top ten. Sequenced: PBMCs or a T cell subset sorted from them (not recorded which). The sequence came from an adult woman who had mild COVID-19 (a few samples of this study predate the infection). Cell type and time point are not known.

CDR3 nucleotide sequence: TGCAGCGTTGACGATCCCTCCACCTATGGCTACACCTTC. It encodes CSVDDPSTYGYTF. This chain connects TRBV29-1 to TRBJ1-2; D not certain. The ends were cut back, 3 bases at V and 4 bases at J, with 12 bases in the middle. This CDR3 has 13 residues. Germline CDR1 and CDR2: SQVTM and ANQGSEA. Based on the CDR3 plus reference TRBV29-1 and TRBJ1-2, the full variable domain is SAVISQKPSRDICQRGTSLTIQCQVDSQVTMMFWYRQQPGQSLTLIATANQGSEATYESGFVIDKFPISRPNLTFSTLTVSNMSPEDSSIYLCSVDDPSTYGYTFGSGTRLTVV.